The T cell receptor beta chain under discussion was sequenced for a study of Ad26.COV2.S vaccination and SARS-CoV-2 variants. Method: immunoSEQ multiplex PCR; TCRdb's copy keeps in-frame clones and lacks some. The sample lists about 320,000 clones; 70% to 90% were seen once. Treatment of the sample: around 19 received Ad26.COV2.S at low or high dose, single or two shots; about 5 received placebo; per-sample allocation not given. All samples were drawn on day 63, counting from the first vaccine or placebo injection. There are 14 residues in the CDR3. Germline V gene lookup returns CDR1 SGHAT and CDR2 FQNNGV. The V gene lost 3 bases and the J gene lost 6 bases, with 12 bases spanning the gap.

The sequenced sample was peripheral blood, obtained in a trial of Ad26.COV2.S vaccine versus placebo. The chain carries TRBV11-2 and TRBJ2-4; D remains ambiguous. This clonotype was sampled from a person between 18 and 65 years old who received the Ad26.COV2.S COVID-19 vaccine or a placebo. The CDR3 is CASSFTAVLNIQYF. The CDR3 coding sequence is TGTGCCAGCAGCTTTACTGCCGTACTAAACATTCAGTACTTC.